The clone carrying this TCR beta chain was seen repeatedly, ten times or more. What it binds is not known. The data are from a study of Graves' ophthalmopathy and Graves' hyperthyroidism. In the study overall: Hyperthyroidism is called stable when no ophthalmopathy develops within 18 months of follow-up.

Between the trimmed V and J ends, which lost 5 bases and 3 bases, there was a span of 17 bases. The CDR3 runs to 15 residues. CDR1 SEHNR and CDR2 FQNEAQ come from the germline V gene (reference sequence). Amplified TCR beta CDR3 regions were obtained using RNA transcripts as template. First-round RT-PCR employed HTBI primers, with a second-round multiplex PCR after it. TCRdb independently ran MiXCR on the multiplex PCR reads; one entry per CDR3 protein. This sample has over a million distinct CDR3 sequences; approximately 35% occur once, and the top ten carry over 8.5%. The study's findings and limits: Both a roughly 66% sensitivity and an approximately 79% specificity characterized the model's predictions of ophthalmopathy progression. The blood repertoire also included most expanded thyroid clonotypes above 0.001 frequency.

This sequence joins TRBV7-9 and TRBJ2-7, with D maybe TRBD1 (6 bases). This receptor was obtained from an adult man with Graves' hyperthyroidism. The sequencing input was peripheral blood or thyroid tissue (not recorded which). Here the CDR3 DNA reads TGTGCCAGCAGCCTACAACAGGGAAGTGACTACGAGCAGTACTTC. Translated, it gives CASSLQQGSDYEQYF.